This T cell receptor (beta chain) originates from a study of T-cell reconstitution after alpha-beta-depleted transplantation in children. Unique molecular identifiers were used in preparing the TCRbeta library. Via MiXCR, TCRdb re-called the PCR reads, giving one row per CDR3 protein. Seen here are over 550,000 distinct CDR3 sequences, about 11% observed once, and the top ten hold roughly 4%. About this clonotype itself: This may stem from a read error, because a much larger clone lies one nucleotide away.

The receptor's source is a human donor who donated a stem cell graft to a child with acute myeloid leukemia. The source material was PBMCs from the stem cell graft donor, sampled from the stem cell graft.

CDR3 region: CASSQGTNEQYF. The CDR3, as DNA: TGTGCCAGCAGCCAAGGGACCAACGAGCAGTACTTC. The genes are TRBV14 and TRBJ2-7; D is uncertain. Trimming shortened V by 1 base and J by 5 bases, and 6 bases separated the two germline ends. This CDR3 comprises 12 residues. Germline values: CDR1 SGHDN, CDR2 FVKESK.